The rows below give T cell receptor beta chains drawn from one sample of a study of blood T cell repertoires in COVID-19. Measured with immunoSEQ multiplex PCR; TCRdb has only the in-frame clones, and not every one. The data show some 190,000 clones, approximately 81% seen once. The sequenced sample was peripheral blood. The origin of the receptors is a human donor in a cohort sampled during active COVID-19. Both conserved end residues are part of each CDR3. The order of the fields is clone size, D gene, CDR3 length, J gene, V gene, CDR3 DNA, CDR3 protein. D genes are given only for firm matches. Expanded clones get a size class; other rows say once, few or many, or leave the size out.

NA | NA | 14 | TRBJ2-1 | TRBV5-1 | TGCGCCAGCAGTCCTACTTCCCTTGACAATGAGCAGTTCTTC | CASSPTSLDNEQFF
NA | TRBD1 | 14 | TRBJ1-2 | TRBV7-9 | TGTGCCAGCAGCCAGGGACAGGGCAACTATGGCTACACCTTC | CASSQGQGNYGYTF
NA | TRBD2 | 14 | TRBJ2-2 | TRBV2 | TGTGCCAGCCGGGGGGGGCGTGGGACCGGGGAGCTGTTTTTT | CASRGGRGTGELFF
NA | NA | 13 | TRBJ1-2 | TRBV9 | TGTGCCAGCAGCACCGGGATCTTTAATGGCTACACCTTC | CASSTGIFNGYTF
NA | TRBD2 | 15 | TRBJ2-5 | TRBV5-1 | TGCGCCAGCAGCTTGCAATTAGCGGGCCAAGAGACCCAGTACTTC | CASSLQLAGQETQYF
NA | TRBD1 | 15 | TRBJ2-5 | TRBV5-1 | TGCGCCAGCAGCCTCCTACAGGGGGCTCCGGAGACCCAGTACTTC | CASSLLQGAPETQYF
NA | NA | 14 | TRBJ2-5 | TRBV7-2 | TGTGCCAGCAGCCTTGGACACTCACAAGAGACCCAGTACTTC | CASSLGHSQETQYF
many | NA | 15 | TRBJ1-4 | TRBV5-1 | TGCGCCAGCAGCATAGGGGAGGCAACTAATGAAAAACTGTTTTTT | CASSIGEATNEKLFF
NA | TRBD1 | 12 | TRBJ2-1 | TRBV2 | TGTGCCAGCAGCGTGGGAACAGGGGGACAGTTCTTC | CASSVGTGGQFF
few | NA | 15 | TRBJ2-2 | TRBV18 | TGTGCCAGCTCACCCCAACGGGCGAACACCGGGGAGCTGTTTTTT | CASSPQRANTGELFF
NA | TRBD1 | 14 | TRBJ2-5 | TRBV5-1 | TGCGCCAGCAGCTTGGGGACAGGGCGGGAGACCCAGTACTTC | CASSLGTGRETQYF
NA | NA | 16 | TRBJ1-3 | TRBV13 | TGTGCCAGCAGCTTAGCCCAGGGGCAGACTGGAAACACCATATATTTT | CASSLAQGQTGNTIYF
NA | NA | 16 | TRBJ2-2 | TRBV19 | TGTGCCAGTAGTATCAGTGGGAGTGCGAACACCGGGGAGCTGTTTTTT | CASSISGSANTGELFF
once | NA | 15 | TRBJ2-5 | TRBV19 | TGTGCCAGTAGTATAGACCCGGCCAGGTCGGAGACCCAGTACTTC | CASSIDPARSETQYF
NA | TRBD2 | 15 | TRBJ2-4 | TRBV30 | TGTGCCTGGAGTAGCGGGGGGGCCGGGTCCCTCATTCAGTACTTC | CAWSSGGAGSLIQYF
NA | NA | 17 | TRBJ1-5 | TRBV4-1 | TGCGCCAGCAGAAGCTTACAGGGCGGGTATAGCAATCAGCCCCAGCATTTT | CASRSLQGGYSNQPQHF
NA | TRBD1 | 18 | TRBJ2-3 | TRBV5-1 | TGCGCCAGCAGCTTGGCCCCAGGGGGCTACTATTCCGGGCTTTCGCAGTATTTT | CASSLAPGGYYSGLSQYF
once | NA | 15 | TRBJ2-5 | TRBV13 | TGTGCCAGCAGCTTAGGCGGTTTGAGTCTTGAGACCCAGTACTTC | CASSLGGLSLETQYF
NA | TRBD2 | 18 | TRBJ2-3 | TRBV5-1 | TGCGCCAGCAGCACAGGGACTAGCGGGGGGCGGAGCACAGATACGCAGTATTTT | CASSTGTSGGRSTDTQYF
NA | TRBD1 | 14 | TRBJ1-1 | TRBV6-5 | TGTGCCAGCATCCCCCCAGGGGGCGCCCGGGTGGCTTTCTTT | CASIPPGGARVAFF
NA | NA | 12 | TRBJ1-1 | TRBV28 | TGTGCCACCGGGAGAGTTGGCACTGAAGCTTTCTTT | CATGRVGTEAFF
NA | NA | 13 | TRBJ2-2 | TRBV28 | TGTGCCAGCAGTACAACGAACACCGGGGAGCTGTTTTTT | CASSTTNTGELFF
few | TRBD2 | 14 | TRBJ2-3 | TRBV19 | TGTGCCAGTAGAGGACTAGCGGGGGAAGATACGCAGTATTTT | CASRGLAGEDTQYF
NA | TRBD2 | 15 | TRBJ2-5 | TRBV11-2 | TGTGCCAGCAGCCCAGAACCACTAGCGCGGGAGACCCAGTACTTC | CASSPEPLARETQYF
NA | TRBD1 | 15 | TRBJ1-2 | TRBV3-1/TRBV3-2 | TGTGCCAGCAGCCAACCCTCCACAGGGGCCTATGGCTACACCTTC | CASSQPSTGAYGYTF
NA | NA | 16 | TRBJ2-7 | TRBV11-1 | TGTGCCAGCAGCTTAGGCGGATATTATAGCTCCTACGAGCAGTACTTC | CASSLGGYYSSYEQYF
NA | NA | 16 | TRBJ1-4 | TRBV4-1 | TGCGCCAGCAGCCAAGCTCGGGGGTCAACTAATGAAAAACTGTTTTTT | CASSQARGSTNEKLFF